These T cell receptor beta chains were read from a single sample in a study of CD8 T cells in Susac syndrome. TCRdb called the immunoSEQ multiplex PCR reads again in MiXCR, with one record for every CDR3 protein. The sample consists of under 300,000 distinct CDR3 sequences, less than 96% of them appearing once. The specimen sequenced was CD4+ T cells from PBMCs. These TCRs come from a human donor with Susac syndrome. Each CDR3 is given with its conserved first and last residue. A D gene is named only where the DNA matches it firmly. Some rows mark clone size as missing; the rest say once, few, many or name a class of expanded clone.

length,J,V,size,D,DNA,CDR3
13,TRBJ1-5,TRBV19,-,-,TGTGCCACCGCGGGGGGGGGCAATCAGCCCCAGCATTTT,CATAGGGNQPQHF
15,TRBJ2-1,TRBV29-1,-,TRBD2,TGCAGCGGCCAAAAAATAGCGGGAGGACGGAATGAGCAGTTCTTC,CSGQKIAGGRNEQFF
16,TRBJ2-4,TRBV2,-,-,TGTGCCAGCAGTGAAAAAGCGGTCTTAGCCAAAAACATTCAGTACTTC,CASSEKAVLAKNIQYF
12,TRBJ1-1,TRBV15,-,-,TGTGCCACCAGCAGAGGGACACGCAAAGCTTTCTTT,CATSRGTRKAFF
17,TRBJ2-2,TRBV4-2,-,-,TGTGCCAGCAGCCAAGATTATTGGCGGGCGAACACCGGGGAGCTGTTTTTT,CASSQDYWRANTGELFF
14,TRBJ2-2,TRBV29-1,-,TRBD1,TGCAGCATCGGACAGGGACCGGGCACCGGGGAGCTGTTTTTT,CSIGQGPGTGELFF
13,TRBJ2-3,TRBV20-1,-,TRBD1,TGCAGTGCTGGACAGAGACAGGGGTCGGCGCAGTATTTT,CSAGQRQGSAQYF
16,TRBJ2-1,TRBV12-3/TRBV12-4,-,-,TGTGCCAGCAGTTCTGGGACGGGAACACCTTACAATGAGCAGTTCTTC,CASSSGTGTPYNEQFF
13,TRBJ1-1,TRBV29-1,-,-,TGCAGCGTTGACGGGACACTTAACACTGAAGCTTTCTTT,CSVDGTLNTEAFF
13,TRBJ2-1,TRBV25-1,-,-,TGTGCCAGCAGTGAATGGGCAGCGAATGAGCAGTTCTTC,CASSEWAANEQFF
13,TRBJ2-7,TRBV3-1,few,-,TGTGCCAGCAGCCAAGGACAGGCTTACGAGCAGTACTTC,CASSQGQAYEQYF
15,TRBJ2-1,TRBV6-1,-,TRBD1,TGTGCCAGCAAGAAGGGGAGGGACAGGGGTAATGAGCAGTTCTTC,CASKKGRDRGNEQFF
14,TRBJ2-3,TRBV5-1,-,-,TGCGCCAGCAGCTCAGACAGGTACACAGATACGCAGTATTTT,CASSSDRYTDTQYF
16,TRBJ2-7,TRBV6-2/TRBV6-3,once,-,TGTGCCAGCAGCCGTCGCCGCCAGGGGGGAGGCTACGAGCAGTACTTC,CASSRRRQGGGYEQYF
17,TRBJ2-5,TRBV3-1,once,TRBD2,TGTGCCAGCAGCCCTCGGACTAGCGGGAGATTACAAGAGACCCAGTACTTC,CASSPRTSGRLQETQYF
13,TRBJ2-7,TRBV29-1,-,TRBD1,TGCAGCGTCCGCAGGGACAGGGGGGATGAGCAGTACTTC,CSVRRDRGDEQYF
16,TRBJ1-2,TRBV3-1,-,-,TGTGCCAGCAGCCAACGTTCTTTGGAGGGGCTCTATGGCTACACCTTC,CASSQRSLEGLYGYTF
16,TRBJ2-5,TRBV4-1,-,-,TGCGCCAGCAGCCAAGGGGTCATGGGCCCCCGGGGGACCCAGTACTTC,CASSQGVMGPRGTQYF
14,TRBJ1-2,TRBV5-6,-,TRBD1,TGTGCCAGCAGCTGGGGACAGGGGGCTGTGGGCTACACCTTC,CASSWGQGAVGYTF
14,TRBJ2-2,TRBV20-1,-,-,TGCAGTGCTAGAGAAGGACAGCCCACCGGGGAGCTGTTTTTT,CSAREGQPTGELFF
14,TRBJ2-5,TRBV28,-,-,TGTGCCAGTACAGAGGGACGACGGGGAGAGACCCAGTACTTC,CASTEGRRGETQYF
14,TRBJ2-7,TRBV5-6,-,-,TGTGCCAGCAGCTTGGTCCCAGGTCCCCGCGAGCAGTACTTC,CASSLVPGPREQYF
15,TRBJ2-1,TRBV20-1,-,TRBD2,TGCAGTGCTATAAGAGCGGGAGGGCCGGGCAATGAGCAGTTCTTC,CSAIRAGGPGNEQFF
17,TRBJ2-1,TRBV7-2,-,TRBD2,TGTGCCAGCAGCTTAGCCCTAGCGGGGGGCGCGTCGGATGAGCAGTTCTTC,CASSLALAGGASDEQFF
14,TRBJ2-7,TRBV6-5,-,TRBD1,TGTGCCAGCAGTTTGGACAGGGACAACTACGAGCAGTACTTC,CASSLDRDNYEQYF
18,TRBJ2-7,TRBV30,once,TRBD2,TGTGCCGGACAACCCGGGACTAGCGGGTTCCTTGCCCCCTACGAGCAGTACTTC,CAGQPGTSGFLAPYEQYF
14,TRBJ2-1,TRBV5-6,-,-,TGTGCCAGCAGCTTGGATGCAGGGGCTGGGGAGCAGTTCTTC,CASSLDAGAGEQFF
14,TRBJ2-5,TRBV29-1,-,-,TGCAGCGATTATGAACCCGAAAACCAAGAGACCCAGTACTTC,CSDYEPENQETQYF
14,TRBJ1-4,TRBV2,-,TRBD1,TGTGCCAGCAGTGAGGGGAGGGACAGGCCCCTTCCTCACTTT,CASSEGRDRPLPHF
13,TRBJ1-2,TRBV5-4,-,-,TGTGCCAGCAGCTTGCAGGAAAGCTATGGCTACACCTTC,CASSLQESYGYTF
14,TRBJ1-3,TRBV15,-,-,TGTGCCACCAGCAGAGATGTGGGTGGAAACACCATATATTTT,CATSRDVGGNTIYF
12,TRBJ2-3,TRBV19,-,-,TGTGCCAGTAGTCCTAGTGAGGGTACGCAGTATTTT,CASSPSEGTQYF
15,TRBJ2-7,TRBV20-1,-,TRBD1,TGCAGTGCTCCCCCGAGGGGGCTTGGGTCCTACGAGCAGTACTTC,CSAPPRGLGSYEQYF
16,TRBJ1-5,TRBV4-1,once,-,TGCGCCAGCAGCCAAGTGGTCTTTGGCAGCAATCAGCCCCAGCATTTT,CASSQVVFGSNQPQHF
14,TRBJ2-7,TRBV19,-,-,TGTGCCAGTAGTATACGGGACATGAACTACGAGCAGTACTTC,CASSIRDMNYEQYF
11,TRBJ2-7,TRBV28,few,-,TGTGCCAGCAGTTTATCTCACGAGCAGTACTTC,CASSLSHEQYF
14,TRBJ2-7,TRBV30,-,TRBD2,TGTGCCTGGAGCGGACTAGCGGGAGTCTACGAGCAGTACTTC,CAWSGLAGVYEQYF
14,TRBJ2-7,TRBV29-1,-,TRBD1,TGCAGCGTGGTGCAAGGGACAGGTGCATTCGAGCAGTACTTC,CSVVQGTGAFEQYF
14,TRBJ2-4,TRBV28,-,TRBD2,TGTGCCAGCAGTTTTAGCGGGGGCGCAAACATTCAGTACTTC,CASSFSGGANIQYF
15,TRBJ2-3,TRBV30,-,-,TGTGCCTGGAGTGTGGGGGGAAGACGCACAGATACGCAGTATTTT,CAWSVGGRRTDTQYF
14,TRBJ2-7,TRBV20-1,-,-,TGCAGTGCTAGAGCTGGGGGGGCTATCTACGAGCAGTACTTC,CSARAGGAIYEQYF
16,TRBJ2-1,TRBV25-1,once,TRBD2,TGTGCCAGCAGTGAAGCCGGGACTAGCGGGAGCTACGAGCAGTTCTTC,CASSEAGTSGSYEQFF
15,TRBJ1-5,TRBV27,-,TRBD1,TGTGCCATCACAGGGGAGCCCTGCAGTAGGCAGCCCCAGCATTTT,CAITGEPCSRQPQHF
13,TRBJ1-1,TRBV30,-,TRBD1,TGTGCCTGGAGTGTTCAGGGGGACACTGAAGCTTTCTTT,CAWSVQGDTEAFF
14,TRBJ2-3,TRBV25-1,-,-,TGTGCCAGCAGTGATCCCGTCAGGACAGATACGCAGTATTTT,CASSDPVRTDTQYF
14,TRBJ1-5,TRBV4-2,-,-,TGTGCCAGCAGCCAAGAGCTTCAAGACCGGCCCCAGCATTTT,CASSQELQDRPQHF
15,TRBJ2-6,TRBV29-1,-,-,TGCAGCGTGAAATTTCAGGGCTCTGGGGCCAACGTCCTGACTTTC,CSVKFQGSGANVLTF
12,TRBJ2-3,TRBV29-1,-,-,TGCAGCGTTGAAGAATCGGCAGATACGCAGTATTTT,CSVEESADTQYF
12,TRBJ2-5,TRBV29-1,-,-,TGCAGCGTTGATCGCCCCCAAGAGACCCAGTACTTC,CSVDRPQETQYF